This TCR beta chain was identified in a study of CXCR3-negative and CXCR3-positive naive CD8 T cells. The V gene's germline CDR1 is SQVTM and CDR2 ANQGSEA. This CDR3 is 12 amino acids long. Researchers prepared the TRB cDNA libraries using 5' RACE with UMI labels. One entry per CDR3 protein, without DNA, is what TCRdb gives after re-calling the 5' RACE reads. The listing records around 40,000 distinct CDR3 sequences. Sequenced sample: memory CD8+ T cells from blood. The receptor's source is a human donor in good health. Some clones in this sample may be carry-over from other donors' samples. The chain links TRBV29-1 to TRBJ2-7; TCRdb gives TRBD2 as the D gene, but with no DNA this cannot be confirmed. CDR3 protein: CSSQSVAGEQYF.